The rows below give T cell receptor beta chains drawn from one sample of a study of T cells in Graves' hyperthyroidism and ophthalmopathy. TCRdb analysed the multiplex PCR reads with MiXCR anew, one entry per CDR3 protein. The sample holds about 840,000 distinct CDR3 sequences, 38% seen once. Sequencing was done on a sample of blood. The receptors stem from a man aged 18 to 30 with Graves' hyperthyroidism. CDR3s include the opening cysteine and the closing phenylalanine or tryptophan. Each record gives: J gene, V gene, CDR3 protein.

J: TRBJ1-1
V: TRBV29-1
CDR3: CSQGQGTEAFF

J: TRBJ1-1
V: TRBV11-2
CDR3: CASSRRRTGDMNTEAFF

J: TRBJ2-1
V: TRBV10-3
CDR3: CAISEGRGHEQFF

J: TRBJ1-2
V: TRBV19
CDR3: CASSIIGAAGDTF

J: TRBJ1-4
V: TRBV2
CDR3: CASKGAGEKLFF

J: TRBJ1-6
V: TRBV25-1
CDR3: CASSSRTGGSNSPLHF

J: TRBJ1-6
V: TRBV12-3/TRBV12-4
CDR3: CASSYSRAASPLHF

J: TRBJ1-5
V: TRBV5-1
CDR3: CASSLGGIPPQHF

J: TRBJ1-2
V: TRBV10-3
CDR3: CAIRGQGQLSGYTF

J: TRBJ2-5
V: TRBV5-1
CDR3: CASSFGTDSKIQYF

J: TRBJ2-2
V: TRBV6-5
CDR3: CASSYSQDPGELFF

J: TRBJ2-7
V: TRBV4-1
CDR3: CASSQDLGGRAEQYF

J: TRBJ2-7
V: TRBV7-8
CDR3: CASSLVWYGGSYEQYF

J: TRBJ1-6
V: TRBV12-3/TRBV12-4
CDR3: CASSLGLLSPLHF

J: TRBJ2-3
V: TRBV10-3
CDR3: CAISGPTADTQYF

J: TRBJ1-2
V: TRBV2
CDR3: CASSETGFRGYTF

J: TRBJ1-2
V: TRBV4-1
CDR3: CASSHPGPYGYTF

J: TRBJ2-6
V: TRBV25-1
CDR3: CAWSRLSSGANVLTF

J: TRBJ2-5
V: TRBV9
CDR3: CASSDPGGRETQYF

J: TRBJ2-2
V: TRBV15
CDR3: CASSQQQRTGELFF

J: TRBJ2-3
V: TRBV2
CDR3: CASRADTDTQYF

J: TRBJ1-3
V: TRBV19
CDR3: CASNYRVGSGNTIYF